The 5 T cell receptor beta chains below come from one sample, sequenced in a study of identical twins. TCRdb independently ran MiXCR on the 5' RACE reads; one entry per CDR3 protein. Found here are hundreds of thousands of distinct CDR3 sequences, 12% of them singletons; the top ten hold 1.5% to 2%. The data were also submitted as part of a second study, on yellow fever vaccine responses in identical twins.

The sequenced material came from PBMCs. These receptor sequences come from a woman younger than 30 in good health.

This clonotype came up many times. The J gene is TRBJ2-7, the V gene TRBV6-6; tentative D call: TRBD1 (5 bases). The length of the CDR3 is 12 residues. V lost 2 bases and J lost 6, with 8 bases in between. Germline CDR1 is MNHNY and CDR2 is SVGAGI (reference sequence). CDR3 bases: TGTGCCAGCAGTTACACACAGGCCGAGCAGTACTTC. It is translated as CASSYTQAEQYF.

The gene calls are TRBV2 and TRBJ2-7; 9 nucleotides agree with TRBD2. Germline loops: CDR1 SNHLY, CDR2 FYNNEI. The CDR3 covers 15 residues. J was trimmed by 7 bases and V by 8 bases; bases with no gene match: 15. The CDR3 nucleotides are TGTGCCAGCCACGGACCTCTAGCGGGAATTGCGGAGCAGTACTTC. It specifies CASHGPLAGIAEQYF.

In this sample, this clonotype turned up many times. The rearrangement uses TRBV7-9 and TRBJ2-3; TRBD2 matches 8 bases. The V and J ends lost 5 bases and 5 bases, in that order; junction bases with no gene match: 9. Germline CDR1 and CDR2: SEHNR and FQNEAQ (reference sequence). This CDR3 comprises 15 residues. The CDR3 here is CASSPRAGAKDTQYF. In DNA, the CDR3 is TGTGCCAGCAGCCCTAGAGCGGGAGCCAAAGATACGCAGTATTTT.

This clonotype showed up just a few times. The chain couples TRBV25-1 to TRBJ2-1, with 11 bases that match TRBD2. V gave up 7 bases and J gave up 6 bases; unmatched junction bases: 2. Germline V CDR1 and CDR2: MGHDK, SYGVNS. This CDR3 region has 13 residues. This CDR3 reads CASIAGGLNEQFF. CDR3 bases: TGTGCCAGCATAGCGGGAGGGCTCAATGAGCAGTTCTTC.

This clonotype was recorded a few times. The chain combines TRBV7-9 with TRBJ2-3; D possibly corresponds to TRBD2 (6 bases). Trimming removed 3 bases at V and 5 bases at J, with 9 bases between. CDR3 length: 13 residues. CDR1 and CDR2 (germline): SEHNR, FQNEAQ (reference sequence). The CDR3 bases are TGTGCCAGCAGCTTGACAGCGGGAGATACGCAGTATTTT. Translating gives CASSLTAGDTQYF. Together with reference TRBV7-9 and TRBJ2-3, the CDR3 gives the full variable domain: DTGVSQNPRHKITKRGQNVTFRCDPISEHNRLYWYRQTLGQGPEFLTYFQNEAQLEKSRLLSDRFSAERPKGSFSTLEIQRTEQGDSAMYLCASSLTAGDTQYFGPGTRLTVL.